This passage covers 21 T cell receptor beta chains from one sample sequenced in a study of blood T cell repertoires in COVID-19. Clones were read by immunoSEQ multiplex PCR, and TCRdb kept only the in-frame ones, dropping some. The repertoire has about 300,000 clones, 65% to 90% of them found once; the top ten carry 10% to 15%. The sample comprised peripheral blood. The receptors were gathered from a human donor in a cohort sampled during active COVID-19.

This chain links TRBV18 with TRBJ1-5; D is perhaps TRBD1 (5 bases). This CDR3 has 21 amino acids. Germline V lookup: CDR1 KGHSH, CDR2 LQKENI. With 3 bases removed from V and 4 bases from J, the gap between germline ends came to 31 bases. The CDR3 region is CASSPGLGGAQTPKSNQPQHF. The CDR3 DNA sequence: TGTGCCAGCTCACCGGGGCTCGGTGGGGCCCAGACCCCGAAATCAAATCAGCCCCAGCATTTT.

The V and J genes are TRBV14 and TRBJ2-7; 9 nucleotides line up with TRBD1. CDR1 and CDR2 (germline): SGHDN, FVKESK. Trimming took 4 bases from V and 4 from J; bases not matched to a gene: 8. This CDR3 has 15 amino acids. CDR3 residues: CASSPLGTGQYEQYF. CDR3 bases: TGTGCCAGCAGCCCCCTGGGGACAGGGCAATACGAGCAGTACTTC.

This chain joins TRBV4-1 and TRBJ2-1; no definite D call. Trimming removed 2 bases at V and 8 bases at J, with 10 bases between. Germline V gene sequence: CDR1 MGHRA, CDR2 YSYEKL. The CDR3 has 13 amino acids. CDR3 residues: CASSQPTIDEQFF. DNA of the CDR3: TGCGCCAGCAGCCAACCCACTATTGATGAGCAGTTCTTC.

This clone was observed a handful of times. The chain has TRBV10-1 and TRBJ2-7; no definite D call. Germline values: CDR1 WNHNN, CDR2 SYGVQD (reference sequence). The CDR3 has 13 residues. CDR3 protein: CAQPEVSSDEQYF. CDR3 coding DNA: TGCGCTCAGCCAGAGGTCTCTTCGGACGAGCAGTACTTC.

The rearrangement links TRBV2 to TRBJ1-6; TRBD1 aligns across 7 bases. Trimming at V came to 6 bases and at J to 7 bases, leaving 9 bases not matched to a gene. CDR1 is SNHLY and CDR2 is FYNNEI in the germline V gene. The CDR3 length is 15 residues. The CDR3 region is CASSETGSPNSPLHF. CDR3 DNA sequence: TGTGCCAGCAGCGAGACAGGGAGCCCCAATTCACCCCTCCACTTT.

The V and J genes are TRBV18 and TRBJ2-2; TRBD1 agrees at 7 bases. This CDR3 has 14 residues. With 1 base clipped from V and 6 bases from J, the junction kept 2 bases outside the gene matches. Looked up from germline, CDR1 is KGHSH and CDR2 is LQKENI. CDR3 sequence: CASSPLDRAGELFF. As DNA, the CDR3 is TGTGCCAGCTCACCACTTGACAGGGCCGGGGAGCTGTTTTTT. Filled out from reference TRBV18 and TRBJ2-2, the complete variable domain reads NAGVMQNPRHLVRRRGQEARLRCSPMKGHSHVYWYRQLPEEGLKFMVYLQKENIIDESGMPKERFSAEFPKEGPSILRIQQVVRGDSAAYFCASSPLDRAGELFFGEGSRLTVL.

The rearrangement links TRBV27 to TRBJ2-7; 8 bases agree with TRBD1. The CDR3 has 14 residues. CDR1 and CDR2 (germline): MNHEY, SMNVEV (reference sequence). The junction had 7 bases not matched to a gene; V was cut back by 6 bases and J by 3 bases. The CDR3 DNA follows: TGTGCCAGCAGAATGGAGGACAGGGACTACGAGCAGTACTTC. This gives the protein CASRMEDRDYEQYF.

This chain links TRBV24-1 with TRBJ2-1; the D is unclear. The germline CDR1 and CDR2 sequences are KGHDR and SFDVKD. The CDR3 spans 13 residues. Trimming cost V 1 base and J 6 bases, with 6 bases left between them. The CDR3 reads CATSDFEVNEQFF. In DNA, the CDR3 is TGTGCCACCAGTGATTTCGAGGTCAATGAGCAGTTCTTC.

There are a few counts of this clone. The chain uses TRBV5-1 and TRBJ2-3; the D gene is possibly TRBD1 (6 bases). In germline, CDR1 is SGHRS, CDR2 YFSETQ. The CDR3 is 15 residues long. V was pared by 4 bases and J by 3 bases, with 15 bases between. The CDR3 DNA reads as TGCGCCAGCAGCAAACCCAGGGGTGGGACAGATACGCAGTATTTT. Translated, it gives CASSKPRGGTDTQYF.

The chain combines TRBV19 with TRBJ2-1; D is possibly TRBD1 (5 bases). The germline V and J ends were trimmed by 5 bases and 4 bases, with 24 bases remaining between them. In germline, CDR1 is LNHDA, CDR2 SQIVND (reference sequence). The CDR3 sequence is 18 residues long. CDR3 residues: CASSSVRQIQSVYNEQFF. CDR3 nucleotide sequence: TGTGCCAGTAGTTCCGTCCGACAGATCCAGAGCGTATACAATGAGCAGTTCTTC.

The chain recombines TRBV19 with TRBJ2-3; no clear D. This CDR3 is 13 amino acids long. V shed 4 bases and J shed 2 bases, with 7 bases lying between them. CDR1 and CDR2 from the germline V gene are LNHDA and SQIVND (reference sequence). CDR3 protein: CASSRRNTDTQYF. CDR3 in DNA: TGTGCCAGTAGTAGGCGGAACACAGATACGCAGTATTTT.

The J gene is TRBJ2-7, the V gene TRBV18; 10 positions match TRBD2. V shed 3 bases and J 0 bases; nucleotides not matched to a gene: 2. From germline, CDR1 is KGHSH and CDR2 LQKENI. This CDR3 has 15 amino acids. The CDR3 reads CASSPWTSGSYEQYF. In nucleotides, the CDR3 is TGTGCCAGCTCACCCTGGACTAGCGGCTCCTACGAGCAGTACTTC.

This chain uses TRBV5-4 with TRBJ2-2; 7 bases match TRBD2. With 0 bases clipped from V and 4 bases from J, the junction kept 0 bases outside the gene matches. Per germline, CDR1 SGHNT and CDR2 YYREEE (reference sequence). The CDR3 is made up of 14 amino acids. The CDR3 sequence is CASSLGTSTGELFF. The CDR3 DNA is TGTGCCAGCAGCTTGGGGACTAGCACCGGGGAGCTGTTTTTT.

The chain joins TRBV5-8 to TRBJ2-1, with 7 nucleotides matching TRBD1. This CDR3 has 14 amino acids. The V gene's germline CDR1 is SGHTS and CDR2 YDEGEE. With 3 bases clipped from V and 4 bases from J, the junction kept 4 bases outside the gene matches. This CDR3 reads CASSSGQRYNEQFF. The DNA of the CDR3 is TGTGCCAGCAGCTCGGGACAGAGATACAATGAGCAGTTCTTC.

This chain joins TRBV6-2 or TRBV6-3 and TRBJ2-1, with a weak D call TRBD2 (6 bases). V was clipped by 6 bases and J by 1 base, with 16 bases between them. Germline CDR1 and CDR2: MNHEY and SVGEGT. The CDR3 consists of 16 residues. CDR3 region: CASSQPGVSSYNEQFF. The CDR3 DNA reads TGTGCCAGCAGCCAACCGGGGGTATCTTCCTACAATGAGCAGTTCTTC.

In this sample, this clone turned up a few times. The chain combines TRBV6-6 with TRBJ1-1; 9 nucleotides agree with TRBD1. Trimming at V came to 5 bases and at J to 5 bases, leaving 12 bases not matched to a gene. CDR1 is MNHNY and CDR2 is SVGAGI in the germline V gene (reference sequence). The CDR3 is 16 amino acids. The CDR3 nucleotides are TGTGCCAGCAGTCACGGACAGGGGCTTCGTTCTACTGAAGCTTTCTTT. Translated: CASSHGQGLRSTEAFF.

Written as DNA, the CDR3 is TGCGCCAGCAGCTCGGGACAGGATCTCTATGGCTACACCTTC. It translates to CASSSGQDLYGYTF. The chain links TRBV5-1 to TRBJ1-2; 8 bases map to TRBD1. The CDR3 extends over 14 amino acids. Germline V gives CDR1 SGHRS, CDR2 YFSETQ. The J segment lost 4 bases and the V segment lost 3 bases, leaving 5 bases of the junction unmatched.

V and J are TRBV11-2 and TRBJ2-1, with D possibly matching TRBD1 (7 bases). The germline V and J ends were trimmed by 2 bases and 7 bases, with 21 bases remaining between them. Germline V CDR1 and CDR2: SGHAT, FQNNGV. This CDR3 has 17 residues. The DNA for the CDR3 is TGTGCCAGCAGCTTATACTCCAGGGGGGATGCCTGGAATGAGCAGTTCTTC. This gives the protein CASSLYSRGDAWNEQFF.

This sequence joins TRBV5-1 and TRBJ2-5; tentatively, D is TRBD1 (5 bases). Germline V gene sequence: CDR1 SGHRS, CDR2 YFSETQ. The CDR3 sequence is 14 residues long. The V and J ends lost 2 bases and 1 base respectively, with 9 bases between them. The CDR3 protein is CASSFGHVQETQYF. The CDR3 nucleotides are TGCGCCAGCAGCTTCGGACACGTCCAAGAGACCCAGTACTTC.

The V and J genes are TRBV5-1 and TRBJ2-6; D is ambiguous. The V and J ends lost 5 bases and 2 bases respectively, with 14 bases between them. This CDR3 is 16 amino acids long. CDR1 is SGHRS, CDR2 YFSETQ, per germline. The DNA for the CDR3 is TGCGCCAGCAGTCCCCCTCTAGTGGCTGGGGCCAACGTCCTGACTTTC. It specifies CASSPPLVAGANVLTF.

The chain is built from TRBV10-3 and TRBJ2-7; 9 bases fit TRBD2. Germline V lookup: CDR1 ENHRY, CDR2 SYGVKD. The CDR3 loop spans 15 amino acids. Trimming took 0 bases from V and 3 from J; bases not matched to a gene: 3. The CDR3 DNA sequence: TGTGCCATCAGTGAGTCGGGACTAGCCGGCTACGAGCAGTACTTC. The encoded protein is CAISESGLAGYEQYF.